A single sample gave rise to the 6 T cell receptor beta chains below, sequenced in a study of tumor-infiltrating lymphocytes in primary liver carcinoma. In addition to blood RNA drawn from unsorted whole blood, germline DNA was extracted. A primer in the constant region served to generate TCR beta cDNA from about 470 ng of total RNA. For TCR beta, libraries were produced by three nested multiplex PCR rounds using slightly modified ARM-PCR. For around 9 cycles apiece, the opening two PCR rounds ran with TRBV1-TRBV30 forward primers and a C-beta reverse primer. TCRdb redid the calling of the multiplex PCR reads with MiXCR, one entry per CDR3 protein. Of hundreds of thousands of distinct CDR3 sequences detected, almost 60% appear once; the ten largest clones hold over 15%. Sequencing was performed on peripheral blood. The source is a woman aged 25 to 45 with primary liver carcinoma and hepatitis B virus infection.

By share of the sample, this clonotype is medium-sized (0.01 to 0.1%). The chain recombines TRBV11-2 with TRBJ2-1; possibly TRBD2 for D (6 bases). Germline V gene sequence: CDR1 SGHAT, CDR2 FQNNGV. This CDR3 comprises 16 residues. The germline V and J ends were trimmed by 6 bases and 4 bases, with 19 bases remaining between them. CDR3 sequence: CASSPRMGREYNEQFF. The CDR3 DNA is TGTGCCAGCAGTCCGAGAATGGGACGGGAGTACAATGAGCAGTTCTTC.

This clonotype was seen only once. Being one base from a much bigger clone, this may be a read error. This chain's CDR3 is CASRQGTAGEQFF. In DNA, the CDR3 is TGCGCCAGCAGGCAAGGAACGGCAGGGGAGCAGTTCTTC. The chain has TRBV4-1 and TRBJ2-1, with D perhaps TRBD1 (5 bases). The CDR3 is made up of 13 amino acids. Germline V CDR1 and CDR2: MGHRA, YSYEKL.

The genes are TRBV2 and TRBJ2-1; 16 positions match TRBD2. Germline CDR1 SNHLY, CDR2 FYNNEI. The CDR3 runs to 15 residues. V shed 10 bases and J 2 bases; nucleotides not matched to a gene: 2. The CDR3 bases are TGTGCCATGGGACTAGCGGGAGGGCCCTACAATGAGCAGTTCTTC. Protein sequence: CAMGLAGGPYNEQFF.

Worth noting for this clonotype: At one boundary the junction diverges from the germline segment, which might be a read error. This sequence joins TRBV13 and TRBJ2-7; 7 bases match TRBD2. CDR1 is PRHDT and CDR2 is FYEKMQ in the germline V gene (reference sequence). The CDR3 length is 14 residues. CDR3 nucleotides: TGTGCCAGCAGCCTCCGGGAGGTAGCCTACAAGCAGTACTTC. The encoded protein is CASSLREVAYKQYF.

Concerning this clonotype: A much larger clone differs by one base, so this may be a read error. The rearrangement links TRBV12-3 or TRBV12-4 to TRBJ1-6; D possibly corresponds to TRBD1 (5 bases). The CDR3 runs to 16 residues. The DNA of the CDR3 is TGTGCCTGCAGTTTTGATAGGGGTTCAAATAATTCACCCCTCCACTTT. Translation: CACSFDRGSNNSPLHF.

Notes on this clonotype: A much larger clone differs by one base, so this may be a read error. The rearrangement joins TRBV6-6 to TRBJ2-7; D unclear. Trimming took 0 bases from V and 5 from J, leaving 11 bases between them. The CDR3 spans 14 residues. Germline CDR1 and CDR2: MNHNY and SVGAGI (reference sequence). In DNA form, the CDR3 reads TGTGCCAGCAGTTACTCGGTCCTTCACAACGAGCAGTACTTC. Encoded protein: CASSYSVLHNEQYF.